Below are 18 T cell receptor beta chains sequenced from a single sample in a study of T cell repertoires and HLA-DP antigens. Using immunoSEQ multiplex PCR, the repertoire was profiled, and TCRdb retains in-frame clones only, with some absent. The table lists approximately 110,000 clones, over 90% of them singletons. Their specific antigens are unknown. Sequencing was carried out using CD4+ T cells from PBMCs. Receptor source: a young woman in good health and CMV-seronegative.

The J gene is TRBJ2-5, the V gene TRBV5-1; 8 bases agree with TRBD2. Germline trimming cut 0 bases from V and 2 bases from J; bases unmatched to any gene: 3. The CDR3 spans 15 residues. Germline V gene data show CDR1 as SGHRS and CDR2 as YFSETQ. In DNA form, the CDR3 reads TGCGCCAGCAGCTTGGTACTAGCGGATCAAGAGACCCAGTACTTC. It specifies CASSLVLADQETQYF.

The V gene is TRBV6-5, the J gene TRBJ1-1; 8 nucleotides match TRBD1. This CDR3 is built from 15 residues. Germline CDR1 and CDR2: MNHEY and SVGAGI. The V segment lost 8 bases and the J segment 6 bases; nucleotides outside the gene matches: 14. CDR3 in DNA: TGTGCCAGCTCTCTGGACAGGGCACCGGGCGCTGAAGCTTTCTTT. It is translated as CASSLDRAPGAEAFF.

The chain's CDR3 is CASSPGAGRFDEQFF. In nucleotides, the CDR3 is TGTGCCAGTAGCCCCGGAGCAGGGCGCTTTGATGAGCAGTTCTTC. This chain joins TRBV19 and TRBJ2-1; a possible D gene is TRBD1 (5 bases). The CDR3 contains 15 residues. V lost 6 bases, J lost 8 bases, and 20 bases lay in between. The germline V gene has CDR1 LNHDA and CDR2 SQIVND (reference sequence).

The genes are TRBV28 and TRBJ2-1; TRBD1 aligns across 10 bases. V shed 5 bases, J shed 12 bases, and the junction held 10 bases outside the gene matches. Germline V gene sequence: CDR1 MDHEN, CDR2 SYDVKM. The CDR3 sequence is 14 residues long. DNA of the CDR3: TGTGCCAGCAGTGGGACAGGGGAGTTGTTCCGGCAGTTCTTC. The encoded protein is CASSGTGELFRQFF.

CDR3 sequence (DNA): TGTGCCAGCGCCCCAACTAGCGGGGGGTTAGAGACCCAGTACTTC. As protein: CASAPTSGGLETQYF. The V gene is TRBV2, the J gene TRBJ2-5; TRBD2 aligns across 12 bases. V gave up 8 bases and J gave up 4 bases; unmatched junction bases: 8. CDR3 length: 15 residues. Germline V gives CDR1 SNHLY, CDR2 FYNNEI.

This chain uses TRBV7-2 with TRBJ1-6; D unresolved. This CDR3 comprises 15 residues. Between the trimmed V and J ends, which lost 1 base and 9 bases, there was a span of 13 bases. Germline CDR1 reads SGHTA; CDR2 reads FQGNSA. The CDR3 bases are TGTGCCAGCAGCTTAGGGGGAACAAGTTCTTCACCCCTCCACTTT. Encoded protein: CASSLGGTSSSPLHF. Together with reference TRBV7-2 and TRBJ1-6, the CDR3 gives the full variable domain: GAGVSQSPSNKVTEKGKDVELRCDPISGHTALYWYRQSLGQGLEFLIYFQGNSAPDKSGLPSDRFSAERTGGSVSTLTIQRTQQEDSAVYLCASSLGGTSSSPLHFGNGTRLTVT.

The chain links TRBV19 to TRBJ2-5; 7 nucleotides match TRBD1. The CDR3 covers 15 residues. The germline V gene encodes CDR1 LNHDA and CDR2 SQIVND (reference sequence). V shed 2 bases and J 5 bases; nucleotides not matched to a gene: 8. CDR3 protein: CASSISPGGRETQYF. The CDR3 DNA reads as TGTGCCAGTAGTATAAGTCCAGGGGGTCGGGAGACCCAGTACTTC.

In its sample, this clone was seen once. The chain links TRBV7-9 to TRBJ1-2, with D possibly matching TRBD1 (5 bases). The germline CDR1 and CDR2 sequences are SEHNR and FQNEAQ (reference sequence). Trimming took off 1 base at V and 0 bases at J, with 15 bases between the two ends. The CDR3 sequence is 17 residues long. CDR3 region: CASSLVGNYRTNYGYTF. The CDR3 region has the DNA TGTGCCAGCAGCTTAGTCGGAAATTACAGGACTAACTATGGCTACACCTTC.

As regards this clone: Additional DNA sequences in this sample encode the identical CDR3. The chain has TRBV7-9 and TRBJ1-2; TRBD1 might be the D (6 bases). The germline V gene encodes CDR1 SEHNR and CDR2 FQNEAQ (reference sequence). The germline V and J ends were trimmed by 2 bases and 2 bases, with 9 bases remaining between them. The CDR3 has 14 amino acids. CDR3 DNA sequence: TGTGCCAGCAGCTTATCCCAGGGGAACTATGGCTACACCTTC. Translating gives CASSLSQGNYGYTF.

The chain uses TRBV18 and TRBJ1-3; TRBD1 matches 10 bases. CDR3 length: 18 residues. Trimming cost V 2 bases and J 2 bases; bases outside gene matches: 9. Germline CDR1 is KGHSH and CDR2 is LQKENI. The CDR3 DNA reads as TGTGCCAGCTCACCAAATTTCGGGACAGGGGATACTGGAAACACCATATATTTT. Amino acids: CASSPNFGTGDTGNTIYF. Using reference TRBV18 and TRBJ1-3 for the parts outside the CDR3, the full variable domain is NAGVMQNPRHLVRRRGQEARLRCSPMKGHSHVYWYRQLPEEGLKFMVYLQKENIIDESGMPKERFSAEFPKEGPSILRIQQVVRGDSAAYFCASSPNFGTGDTGNTIYFGEGSWLTVV.

The V call is TRBV18, the J call TRBJ2-3, with 7 bases lining up with TRBD1. The V segment lost 4 bases and the J segment 0 bases; nucleotides outside the gene matches: 4. Germline lookup yields CDR1 KGHSH and CDR2 LQKENI. This CDR3 contains 15 residues. The CDR3 coding sequence is TGTGCCAGCTCACACACAGGGGCAAGCACAGATACGCAGTATTTT. Its protein is CASSHTGASTDTQYF.

This rearrangement joins TRBV28 to TRBJ1-4, with a weak D call TRBD1 (6 bases). The germline V and J ends were trimmed by 2 bases and 8 bases, with 6 bases remaining between them. CDR1 MDHEN and CDR2 SYDVKM come from the germline V gene. The CDR3 has 12 amino acids. The CDR3 region has the DNA TGTGCCAGCAGTTTAAGGGGGGAAAAACTGTTTTTT. Amino acids: CASSLRGEKLFF.

This CDR3 reads CASSPPGLAGGPFEQYF. Written as DNA, the CDR3 is TGTGCCAGCTCACCACCGGGACTAGCGGGAGGGCCTTTCGAGCAGTACTTC. The gene calls are TRBV18 and TRBJ2-7; TRBD2 matches at 16 bases. The trim removed 0 bases at V and 6 bases at J, leaving 5 bases unmatched. This CDR3 has 17 amino acids. Germline lookup yields CDR1 KGHSH and CDR2 LQKENI.

The rearrangement uses TRBV7-2 and TRBJ2-3, with TRBD2 matching 15 bases. The CDR3 length is 17 residues. Germline lookup yields CDR1 SGHTA and CDR2 FQGNSA. After removal of 5 bases from V and 1 base from J, the junction contained 4 bases not matched to a gene. The CDR3 DNA reads TGTGCCAGCAGCACCCGGACTAGCGGGGGGGGCACAGATACGCAGTATTTT. Translation: CASSTRTSGGGTDTQYF. The full variable domain, in which reference TRBV7-2 and TRBJ2-3 provide the parts outside the CDR3, is GAGVSQSPSNKVTEKGKDVELRCDPISGHTALYWYRQSLGQGLEFLIYFQGNSAPDKSGLPSDRFSAERTGGSVSTLTIQRTQQEDSAVYLCASSTRTSGGGTDTQYFGPGTRLTVL.

The chain uses TRBV5-1 and TRBJ2-1, with 7 bases lining up with TRBD2. Germline lookup yields CDR1 SGHRS and CDR2 YFSETQ. The V segment lost 0 bases and the J segment 5 bases; nucleotides outside the gene matches: 11. The CDR3 extends over 17 amino acids. Here the CDR3 DNA reads TGCGCCAGCAGCTTGGCGTTATGGCGGGAGCCCCACAATGAGCAGTTCTTC. Its translation is CASSLALWREPHNEQFF.

This chain connects TRBV7-3 to TRBJ2-1; D unclear. Germline CDR1 reads SGHTA; CDR2 reads FQGTGA. This CDR3 region has 13 residues. Trimming took off 2 bases at V and 5 bases at J, with 7 bases between the two ends. CDR3 bases: TGTGCCAGCAGCTTAGGGCCAGACAATGAGCAGTTCTTC. Amino acids: CASSLGPDNEQFF. The whole variable domain, remainder taken from reference TRBV7-3 and TRBJ2-1, is GAGVSQTPSNKVTEKGKYVELRCDPISGHTALYWYRQSLGQGPEFLIYFQGTGAADDSGLPNDRFFAVRPEGSVSTLKIQRTERGDSAVYLCASSLGPDNEQFFGPGTRLTVL.

The J gene is TRBJ2-5, the V gene TRBV27, with TRBD2 as a possible D gene (6 bases). This CDR3 has 14 amino acids. Trimming removed 5 bases from V and 5 bases from J, with 15 bases in between. The V gene's germline CDR1 is MNHEY and CDR2 SMNVEV (reference sequence). The CDR3 here is CASSPGLLGETQYF. In DNA form, the CDR3 reads TGTGCCAGCAGTCCGGGACTGCTCGGGGAGACCCAGTACTTC.

This clone appeared once. The rearrangement joins TRBV5-1 to TRBJ2-7; TRBD2 is a possible D gene (6 bases). Germline CDR1 is SGHRS and CDR2 is YFSETQ. CDR3 length: 15 amino acids. V lost 4 bases and J lost 4, with 18 bases in between. The CDR3 DNA reads TGCGCCAGCAGCCCCCGGGATGGGCGGGGTTACGAGCAGTACTTC. It yields the protein CASSPRDGRGYEQYF.